Presented here are 8 T cell receptor beta chains from one specimen sequenced in a study of blood T cell repertoires in COVID-19. Clones were read by immunoSEQ multiplex PCR, and TCRdb kept only the in-frame ones, dropping some. This sample has 110,000 or so clones, with more than 65% found just once. The sequencing input was peripheral blood. These receptor sequences come from a man aged 45 to 65 with acute or convalescent COVID-19.

The chain has TRBV5-1 and TRBJ1-6; D is possibly TRBD1 (6 bases). CDR1 SGHRS and CDR2 YFSETQ come from the germline V gene. This CDR3 has 15 residues. V was trimmed by 0 bases and J by 10 bases, leaving 14 bases between them. CDR3 coding DNA: TGCGCCAGCAGCTTGGGGGAACAGGGTAACTCACCCCTCCACTTT. Its protein product is CASSLGEQGNSPLHF.

The chain couples TRBV5-1 to TRBJ2-7; D is ambiguous. There are 15 residues in the CDR3. The germline V and J ends were trimmed by 1 base and 1 base, with 12 bases remaining between them. Germline CDR1 is SGHRS and CDR2 is YFSETQ. The CDR3 protein is CASSLRLKESYEQYF. Here the CDR3 DNA reads TGCGCCAGCAGCTTGAGGTTGAAGGAGTCCTACGAGCAGTACTTC.

This chain joins TRBV28 and TRBJ1-5, with D tentatively TRBD1 (6 bases). The CDR3 runs to 16 residues. Trimming stripped 6 bases from V and 0 bases from J, with 15 bases between. Per germline, CDR1 MDHEN and CDR2 SYDVKM. DNA of the CDR3: TGTGCCAGCAGATCCCGAAAGGGGGTTAGCAATCAGCCCCAGCATTTT. Translation gives CASRSRKGVSNQPQHF.

V usage is TRBV18 and J usage is TRBJ1-1, with D perhaps TRBD1 (5 bases). CDR1 is KGHSH and CDR2 is LQKENI in the germline V gene. The CDR3 contains 14 residues. V shed 4 bases and J shed 8 bases, with 17 bases lying between them. Here the CDR3 DNA reads TGTGCCAGCTCACGATATGAACAGGCTGGCGAAGCTTTCTTT. This gives the protein CASSRYEQAGEAFF.

The chain carries TRBV19 and TRBJ2-3; 8 bases align to TRBD1. V trimming: 4 bases; J trimming: 4 bases; junction bases outside the gene matches: 4. The CDR3 length is 14 residues. The V gene's germline CDR1 is LNHDA and CDR2 SQIVND (reference sequence). CDR3 coding DNA: TGTGCCAGTAGTACAGGGGGCTATGCAGATACGCAGTATTTT. The encoded protein is CASSTGGYADTQYF.

The V and J genes are TRBV29-1 and TRBJ2-3; the match to TRBD1 covers 8 bases. Trimming took 6 bases from V and 0 from J; bases not matched to a gene: 5. There are 14 residues in the CDR3. The germline CDR1 and CDR2 sequences are SQVTM and ANQGSEA. The CDR3 loop reads CSVRQGSSTDTQYF. The CDR3 DNA follows: TGCAGCGTGAGACAGGGGAGTAGCACAGATACGCAGTATTTT.

For the CDR3, the DNA is TGTGCCGAGGCAGATTCTAACTATGGCTACACCTTC. It encodes CAEADSNYGYTF. This chain joins TRBV7-2 and TRBJ1-2; D is unclear. The CDR3 totals 12 residues. Germline loops: CDR1 SGHTA, CDR2 FQGNSA. The ends were cut back, 11 bases at V and 0 bases at J, with 10 bases in the middle.

A single count supports this clone. The rearrangement joins TRBV19 to TRBJ1-6, with TRBD1 identical over 7 bases. After removal of 4 bases from V and 10 bases from J, the junction contained 10 bases not matched to a gene. The CDR3 sequence is 15 residues long. In germline, CDR1 is LNHDA, CDR2 SQIVND (reference sequence). CDR3 in amino acids: CASSNRQGIASPLHF. The CDR3 nucleotides read TGTGCCAGTAGTAACCGACAGGGAATCGCGTCACCCCTCCACTTT.